Described below is a single T cell receptor (beta chain) sequence and its context. No antigen is known for it. The data derive from a study of STAT5B mutations in CD4+ large granular lymphocyte leukemia. The study's findings and limits: Without putative leukemic clones, patient CD4-sorted repertoires remained more clonal than healthy CD4+ repertoires.

Clones were sequenced by immunoSEQ multiplex PCR, and TCRdb holds only the in-frame ones, with some missing. The sample holds 20,000 to 25,000 clones, around 70% seen once. V gave up 3 bases and J gave up 5 bases, with 14 bases separating them. Germline V gene data show CDR1 as SGHNT and CDR2 as YYREEE (reference sequence). CDR3 length: 14 residues. The receptor was isolated from a human donor in good health. The J gene is TRBJ1-2, the V gene TRBV5-4; no clear D gene. Sequenced input: CD4+ T cells from blood buffy coats. The CDR3 region is CASSSGSQNYGYTF. The CDR3 bases are TGTGCCAGCAGCTCCGGGTCGCAGAATTATGGCTACACCTTC.